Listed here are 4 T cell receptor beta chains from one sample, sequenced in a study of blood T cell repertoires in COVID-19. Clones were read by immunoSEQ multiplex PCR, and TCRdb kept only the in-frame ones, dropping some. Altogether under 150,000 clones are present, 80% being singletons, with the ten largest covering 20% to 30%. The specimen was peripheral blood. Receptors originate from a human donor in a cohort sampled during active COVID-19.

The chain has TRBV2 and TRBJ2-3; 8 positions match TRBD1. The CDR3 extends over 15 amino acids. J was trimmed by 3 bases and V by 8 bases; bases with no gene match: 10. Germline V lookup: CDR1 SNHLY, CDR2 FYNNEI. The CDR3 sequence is CASSPQQGETDTQYF. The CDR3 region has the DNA TGTGCCAGCTCCCCACAACAGGGGGAGACAGATACGCAGTATTTT.

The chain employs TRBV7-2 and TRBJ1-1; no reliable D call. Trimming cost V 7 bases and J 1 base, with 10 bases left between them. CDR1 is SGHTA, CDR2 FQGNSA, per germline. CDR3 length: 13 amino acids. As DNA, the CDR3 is TGTGCCAGCACCCGTACAACGAACACTGAAGCTTTCTTT. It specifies CASTRTTNTEAFF.

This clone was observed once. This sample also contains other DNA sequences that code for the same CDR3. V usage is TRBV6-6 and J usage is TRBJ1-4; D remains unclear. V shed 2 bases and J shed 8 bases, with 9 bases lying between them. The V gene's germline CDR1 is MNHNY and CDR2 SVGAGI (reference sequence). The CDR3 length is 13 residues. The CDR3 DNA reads TGTGCCAGCAGTTACCGGGGTCGGGAAAAACTGTTTTTT. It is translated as CASSYRGREKLFF.

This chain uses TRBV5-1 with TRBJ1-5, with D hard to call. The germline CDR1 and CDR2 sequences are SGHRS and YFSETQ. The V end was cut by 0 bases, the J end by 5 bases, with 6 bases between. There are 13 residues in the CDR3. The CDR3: CASSLGEDQPQHF. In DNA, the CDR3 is TGCGCCAGCAGCTTGGGAGAGGATCAGCCCCAGCATTTT. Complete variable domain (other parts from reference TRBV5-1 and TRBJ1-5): KAGVTQTPRYLIKTRGQQVTLSCSPISGHRSVSWYQQTPGQGLQFLFEYFSETQRNKGNFPGRFSGRQFSNSRSEMNVSTLELGDSALYLCASSLGEDQPQHFGDGTRLSIL.